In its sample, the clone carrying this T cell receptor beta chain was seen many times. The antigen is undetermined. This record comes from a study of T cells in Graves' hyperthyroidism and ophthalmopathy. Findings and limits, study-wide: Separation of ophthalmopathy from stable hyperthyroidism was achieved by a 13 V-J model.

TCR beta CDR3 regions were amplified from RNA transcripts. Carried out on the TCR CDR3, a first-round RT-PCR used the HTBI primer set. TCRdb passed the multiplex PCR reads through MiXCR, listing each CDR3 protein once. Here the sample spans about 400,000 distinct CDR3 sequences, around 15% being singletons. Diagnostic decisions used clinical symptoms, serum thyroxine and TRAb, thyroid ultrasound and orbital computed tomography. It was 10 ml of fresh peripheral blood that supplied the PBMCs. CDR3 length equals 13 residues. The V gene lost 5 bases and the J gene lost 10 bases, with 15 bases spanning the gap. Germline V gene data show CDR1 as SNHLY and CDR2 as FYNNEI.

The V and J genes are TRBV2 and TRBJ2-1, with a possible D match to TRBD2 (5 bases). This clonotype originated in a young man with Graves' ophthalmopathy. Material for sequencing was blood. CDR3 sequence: CASSRTLPDEQFF. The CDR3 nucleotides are TGTGCCAGCAGTCGGACTCTCCCCGACGAGCAGTTCTTC.